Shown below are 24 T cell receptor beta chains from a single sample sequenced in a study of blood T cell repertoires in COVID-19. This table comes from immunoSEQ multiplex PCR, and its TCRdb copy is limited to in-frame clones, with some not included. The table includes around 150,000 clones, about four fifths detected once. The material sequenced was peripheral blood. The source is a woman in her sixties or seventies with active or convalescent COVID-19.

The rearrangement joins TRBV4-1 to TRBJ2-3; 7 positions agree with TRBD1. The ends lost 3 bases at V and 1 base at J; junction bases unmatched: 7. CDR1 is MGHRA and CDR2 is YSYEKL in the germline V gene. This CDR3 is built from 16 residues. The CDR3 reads CASSQDRTPGTDTQYF. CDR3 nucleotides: TGCGCCAGCAGCCAGGACAGGACTCCCGGCACAGATACGCAGTATTTT.

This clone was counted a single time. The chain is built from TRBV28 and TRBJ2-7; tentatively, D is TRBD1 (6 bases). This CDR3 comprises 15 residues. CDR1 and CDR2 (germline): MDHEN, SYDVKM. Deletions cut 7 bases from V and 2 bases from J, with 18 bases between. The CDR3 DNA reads TGTGCCAGCACCACCCTAGGGGACAATCCCTACGAGCAGTACGTC. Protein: CASTTLGDNPYEQYV.

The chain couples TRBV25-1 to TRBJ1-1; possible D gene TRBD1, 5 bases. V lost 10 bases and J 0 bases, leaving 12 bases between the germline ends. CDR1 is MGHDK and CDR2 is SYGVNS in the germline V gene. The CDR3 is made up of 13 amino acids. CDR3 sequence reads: CATRRGMNTEAFF. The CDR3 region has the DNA TGTGCCACAAGGCGGGGGATGAACACTGAAGCTTTCTTT. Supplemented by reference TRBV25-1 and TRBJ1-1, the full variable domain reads EADIYQTPRYLVIGTGKKITLECSQTMGHDKMYWYQQDPGMELHLIHYSYGVNSTEKGDLSSESTVSRIRTEHFPLTLESARPSHTSQYLCATRRGMNTEAFFGQGTRLTVV.

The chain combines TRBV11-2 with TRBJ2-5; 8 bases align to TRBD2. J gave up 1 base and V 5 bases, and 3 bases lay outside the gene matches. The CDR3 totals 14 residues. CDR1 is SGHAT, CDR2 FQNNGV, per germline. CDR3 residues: CASSPGLAQETQYF. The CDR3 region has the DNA TGTGCCAGCAGCCCAGGACTAGCCCAAGAGACCCAGTACTTC.

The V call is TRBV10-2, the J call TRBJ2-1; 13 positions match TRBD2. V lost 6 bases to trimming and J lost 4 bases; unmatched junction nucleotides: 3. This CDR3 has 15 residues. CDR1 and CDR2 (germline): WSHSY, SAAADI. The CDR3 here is CASSLLAGGYNEQFF. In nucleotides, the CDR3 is TGCGCCAGCAGCCTACTAGCGGGGGGGTACAATGAGCAGTTCTTC.

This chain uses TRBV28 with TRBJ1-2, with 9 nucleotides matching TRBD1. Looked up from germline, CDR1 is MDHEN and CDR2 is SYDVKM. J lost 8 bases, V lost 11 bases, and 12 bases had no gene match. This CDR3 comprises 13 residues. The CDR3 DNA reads TGTGCCGTCCAGGGCCGACAGGGGGAAGGCTACACCTTC. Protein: CAVQGRQGEGYTF.

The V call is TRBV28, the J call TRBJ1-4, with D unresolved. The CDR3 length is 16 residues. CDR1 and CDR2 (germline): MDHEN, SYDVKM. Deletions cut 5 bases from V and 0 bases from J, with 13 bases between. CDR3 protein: CASSPNIKATNEKLFF. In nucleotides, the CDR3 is TGTGCCAGCAGTCCCAACATTAAAGCAACTAATGAAAAACTGTTTTTT. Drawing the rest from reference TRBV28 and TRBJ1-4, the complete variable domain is DVKVTQSSRYLVKRTGEKVFLECVQDMDHENMFWYRQDPGLGLRLIYFSYDVKMKEKGDIPEGYSVSREKKERFSLILESASTNQTSMYLCASSPNIKATNEKLFFGSGTQLSVL.

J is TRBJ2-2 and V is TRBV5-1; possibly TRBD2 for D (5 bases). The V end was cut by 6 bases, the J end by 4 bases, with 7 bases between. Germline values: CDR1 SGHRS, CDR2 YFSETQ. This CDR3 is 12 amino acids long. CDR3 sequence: CASIGSTGELFF. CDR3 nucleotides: TGCGCCAGCATAGGGAGCACCGGGGAGCTGTTTTTT.

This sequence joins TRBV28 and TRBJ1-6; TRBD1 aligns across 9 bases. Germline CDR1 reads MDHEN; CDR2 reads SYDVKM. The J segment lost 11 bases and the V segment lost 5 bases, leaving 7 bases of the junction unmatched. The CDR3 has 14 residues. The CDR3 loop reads CASSEGQGYPPLHF. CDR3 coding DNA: TGTGCCAGCAGTGAAGGACAGGGGTATCCACCCCTCCACTTT.

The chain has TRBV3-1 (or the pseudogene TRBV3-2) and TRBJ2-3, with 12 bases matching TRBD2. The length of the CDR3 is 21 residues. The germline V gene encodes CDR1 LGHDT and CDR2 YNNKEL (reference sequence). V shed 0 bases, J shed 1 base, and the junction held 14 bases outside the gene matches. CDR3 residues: CASSQDWLAGGSAIGTDTQYF. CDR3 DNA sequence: TGTGCCAGCAGCCAAGATTGGCTAGCGGGGGGGTCAGCTATAGGCACAGATACGCAGTATTTT.

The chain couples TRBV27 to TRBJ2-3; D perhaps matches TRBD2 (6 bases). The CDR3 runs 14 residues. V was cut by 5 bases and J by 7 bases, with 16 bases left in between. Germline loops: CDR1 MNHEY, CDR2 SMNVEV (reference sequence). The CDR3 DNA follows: TGTGCCAGCAGTCAGGTTAGCGGAACCAATACGCAGTATTTT. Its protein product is CASSQVSGTNTQYF.

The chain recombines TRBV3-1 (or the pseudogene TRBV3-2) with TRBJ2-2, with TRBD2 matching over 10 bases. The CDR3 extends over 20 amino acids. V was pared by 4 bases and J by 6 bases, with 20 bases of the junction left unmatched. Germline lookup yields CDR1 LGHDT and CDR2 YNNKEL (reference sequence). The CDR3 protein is CASSPTIASGRAYRAGELFF. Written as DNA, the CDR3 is TGTGCCAGCAGCCCCACGATCGCCAGCGGGAGGGCCTATAGGGCCGGGGAGCTGTTTTTT.

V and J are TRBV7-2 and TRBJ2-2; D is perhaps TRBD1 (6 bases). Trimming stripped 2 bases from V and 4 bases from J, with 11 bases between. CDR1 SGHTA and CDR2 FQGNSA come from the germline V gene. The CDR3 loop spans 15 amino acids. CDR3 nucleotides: TGTGCCAGCAGCTTAACTCGACAGGCCACCGGGGAGCTGTTTTTT. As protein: CASSLTRQATGELFF.

CDR3 region: CASSLGRTGRPNEQFF. The DNA of the CDR3 is TGTGCCAGCAGCTTGGGTCGGACAGGGAGACCCAATGAGCAGTTCTTC. The rearrangement joins TRBV11-2 to TRBJ2-1, with 8 bases lining up with TRBD1. CDR1 is SGHAT, CDR2 FQNNGV, per germline. The CDR3 consists of 16 residues. V was clipped by 3 bases and J by 6 bases; unmatched bases: 10.

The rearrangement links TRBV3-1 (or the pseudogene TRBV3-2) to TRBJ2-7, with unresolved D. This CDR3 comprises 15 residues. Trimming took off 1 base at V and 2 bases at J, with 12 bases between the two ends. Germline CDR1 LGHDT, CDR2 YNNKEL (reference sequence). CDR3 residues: CASSQVIDGPYEQYF. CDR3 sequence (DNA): TGTGCCAGCAGCCAAGTCATCGATGGGCCCTACGAGCAGTACTTC.

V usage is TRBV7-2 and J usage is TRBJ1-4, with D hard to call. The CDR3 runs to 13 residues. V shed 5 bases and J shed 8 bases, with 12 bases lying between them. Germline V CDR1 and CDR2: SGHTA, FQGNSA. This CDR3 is CASSLGGWEKLFF. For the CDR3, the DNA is TGTGCCAGCAGCCTCGGAGGGTGGGAAAAACTGTTTTTT.

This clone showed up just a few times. In nucleotides, the CDR3 is TGTGCCAGCAGTTTAGGCAGGTCGTCCTACAATGAGCAGTTCTTC. This sequence encodes CASSLGRSSYNEQFF. This sequence joins TRBV27 and TRBJ2-1; D is unresolved. V shed 2 bases and J shed 1 base, with 9 bases lying between them. The CDR3 loop spans 15 amino acids. CDR1 and CDR2 (germline): MNHEY, SMNVEV (reference sequence).

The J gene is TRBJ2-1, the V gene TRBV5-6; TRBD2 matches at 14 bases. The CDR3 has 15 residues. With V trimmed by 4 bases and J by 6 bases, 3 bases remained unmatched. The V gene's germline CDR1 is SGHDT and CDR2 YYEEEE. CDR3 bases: TGTGCCAGCAGCCTCGGACTAGCGGGGGGCAATGAGCAGTTCTTC. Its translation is CASSLGLAGGNEQFF. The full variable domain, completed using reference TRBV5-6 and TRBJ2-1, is DAGVTQSPTHLIKTRGQQVTLRCSPKSGHDTVSWYQQALGQGPQFIFQYYEEEERQRGNFPDRFSGHQFPNYSSELNVNALLLGDSALYLCASSLGLAGGNEQFFGPGTRLTVL.

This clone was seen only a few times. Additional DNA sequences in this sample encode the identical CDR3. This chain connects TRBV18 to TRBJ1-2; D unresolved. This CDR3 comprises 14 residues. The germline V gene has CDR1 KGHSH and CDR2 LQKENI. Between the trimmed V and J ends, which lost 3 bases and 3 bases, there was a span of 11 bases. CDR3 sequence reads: CASSPTGSDYGYTF. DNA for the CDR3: TGTGCCAGCTCACCCACGGGTTCGGACTATGGCTACACCTTC.

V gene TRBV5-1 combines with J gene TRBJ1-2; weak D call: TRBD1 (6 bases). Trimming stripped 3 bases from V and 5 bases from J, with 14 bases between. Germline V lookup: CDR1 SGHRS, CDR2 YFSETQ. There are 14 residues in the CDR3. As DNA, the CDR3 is TGCGCCAGCAGCTCGGACAGTCCCGTATATGGCTACACCTTC. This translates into CASSSDSPVYGYTF.

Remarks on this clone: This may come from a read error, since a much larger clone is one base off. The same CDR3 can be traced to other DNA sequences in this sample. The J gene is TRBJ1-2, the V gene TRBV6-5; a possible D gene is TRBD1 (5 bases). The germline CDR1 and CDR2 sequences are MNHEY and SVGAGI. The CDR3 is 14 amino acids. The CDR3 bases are TGTGCGGTGGGGGGGTTGGGGGCTAACTATGGCTACACCTTC. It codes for CAVGGLGANYGYTF.

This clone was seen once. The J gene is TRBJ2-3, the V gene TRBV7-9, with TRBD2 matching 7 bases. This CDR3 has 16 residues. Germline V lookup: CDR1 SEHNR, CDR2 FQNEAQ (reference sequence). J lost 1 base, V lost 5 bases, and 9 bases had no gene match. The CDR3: CASSPRGSRGTDTQYF. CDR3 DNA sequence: TGTGCCAGCAGCCCGCGGGGGTCGAGAGGCACAGATACGCAGTATTTT.

The CDR3 DNA reads as TGTGCCAGCACTGCCACAGGGGAGCGTGGAAACACCATATATTTT. Its translation: CASTATGERGNTIYF. The chain joins TRBV6-5 to TRBJ1-3; 7 positions agree with TRBD1. CDR1 and CDR2 from the germline V gene are MNHEY and SVGAGI. This CDR3 comprises 15 residues. The V and J ends lost 7 bases and 3 bases, in that order; junction bases with no gene match: 9.

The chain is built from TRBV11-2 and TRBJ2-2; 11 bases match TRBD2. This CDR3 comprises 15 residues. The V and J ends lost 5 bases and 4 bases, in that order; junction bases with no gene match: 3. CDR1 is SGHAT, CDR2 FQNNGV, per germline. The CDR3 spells CASSLAGGGTGELFF. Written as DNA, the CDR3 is TGTGCCAGCAGCCTAGCGGGGGGCGGCACCGGGGAGCTGTTTTTT.